One and the same sample provided the 14 T cell receptor beta chains below, sequenced in a study of blood T cell repertoires in COVID-19. Clones were sequenced by immunoSEQ multiplex PCR, and TCRdb holds only the in-frame ones, with some missing. The repertoire includes 160,000 or so clones, 87% of them detected once, and roughly 1.5% sits in the top ten. The specimen was peripheral blood. The origin of the receptors is a woman between 50 and 59 years old with acute or convalescent COVID-19.

The V and J genes are TRBV7-9 and TRBJ2-5; 10 positions agree with TRBD2. V lost 4 bases, J lost 5 bases, and 7 bases stayed unmatched. This CDR3 spans 15 amino acids. Per germline, CDR1 SEHNR and CDR2 FQNEAQ (reference sequence). The CDR3 sequence: CASSSHSTSGETQYF. The CDR3 nucleotides are TGTGCCAGCAGCTCGCATTCGACTAGCGGGGAGACCCAGTACTTC.

V usage is TRBV9 and J usage is TRBJ1-6, with TRBD1 identical over 8 bases. The CDR3 spans 15 residues. V gave up 6 bases and J gave up 5 bases; unmatched junction bases: 7. CDR1 and CDR2 from the germline V gene are SGDLS and YYNGEE. CDR3 sequence reads: CASTPDRANNSPLHF. In DNA, the CDR3 is TGTGCCAGCACACCGGACAGGGCCAATAATTCACCCCTCCACTTT.

The rearrangement links TRBV19 to TRBJ1-1; 7 bases are shared with TRBD1. The CDR3 extends over 14 amino acids. Germline V gives CDR1 LNHDA, CDR2 SQIVND (reference sequence). After removal of 1 base from V and 5 bases from J, the junction contained 4 bases not matched to a gene. This CDR3 reads CASSIVQGETEAFF. CDR3 DNA: TGTGCCAGTAGTATAGTTCAGGGGGAGACTGAAGCTTTCTTT. The full variable domain, its missing parts supplied by reference TRBV19 and TRBJ1-1, is DGGITQSPKYLFRKEGQNVTLSCEQNLNHDAMYWYRQDPGQGLRLIYYSQIVNDFQKGDIAEGYSVSREKKESFPLTVTSAQKNPTAFYLCASSIVQGETEAFFGQGTRLTVV.

J is TRBJ1-5 and V is TRBV5-1; 7 nucleotides line up with TRBD1. The CDR3 covers 14 residues. Germline CDR1 SGHRS, CDR2 YFSETQ. Trimming at V came to 3 bases and at J to 2 bases, leaving 2 bases not matched to a gene. For the CDR3, the DNA is TGCGCCAGCAGCTGGGGGACAGGCAATCAGCCCCAGCATTTT. The encoded protein is CASSWGTGNQPQHF.

This chain joins TRBV30 and TRBJ2-5; TRBD2 aligns across 8 bases. V lost 2 bases to trimming and J lost 8 bases; unmatched junction nucleotides: 13. The CDR3 length is 15 residues. Germline V CDR1 and CDR2: GTSNPN, SVGIG (reference sequence). The chain's CDR3 is CAWSPPAGGPGTQYF. The CDR3 DNA follows: TGTGCCTGGAGTCCTCCCGCGGGGGGCCCCGGTACCCAGTACTTC.

The V gene is TRBV7-9, the J gene TRBJ2-3; unclear D gene. The V end was cut by 3 bases, the J end by 0 bases, with 7 bases between. The CDR3 loop spans 14 amino acids. The germline gives CDR1 SEHNR, CDR2 FQNEAQ (reference sequence). CDR3 DNA sequence: TGTGCCAGCAGCTTTAGCCCCAGCACAGATACGCAGTATTTT. Amino acid sequence: CASSFSPSTDTQYF.

As regards this clone: The sample has other DNA sequences that encode this CDR3 too. The chain recombines TRBV6-5 with TRBJ1-5, with D unresolved. V was cut by 2 bases and J by 4 bases, with 6 bases left in between. Germline-derived CDR1 and CDR2 are MNHEY and SVGAGI. CDR3 length: 13 amino acids. Here the CDR3 reads CASSYGGNQPQHF. The CDR3 nucleotides read TGTGCCAGCAGTTACGGAGGGAATCAGCCCCAGCATTTT.

The chain has TRBV5-1 and TRBJ1-2; D call uncertain. Germline CDR1 SGHRS, CDR2 YFSETQ. The ends were cut back, 7 bases at V and 4 bases at J, with 11 bases in the middle. This CDR3 comprises 12 residues. The DNA for the CDR3 is TGCGCCAGCGGCGAAAACAGCTATGGCTACACCTTC. It translates to CASGENSYGYTF.

CDR3 region: CASSTGWDEKLFF. The CDR3 nucleotides are TGTGCCAGTAGTACAGGGTGGGATGAAAAACTGTTTTTT. The chain couples TRBV19 to TRBJ1-4, with D possibly TRBD1 on 5 matching bases. CDR3 length: 13 residues. V was cut by 4 bases and J by 6 bases, with 9 bases left in between. Germline values: CDR1 LNHDA, CDR2 SQIVND (reference sequence). Together with reference TRBV19 and TRBJ1-4, the CDR3 gives the full variable domain: DGGITQSPKYLFRKEGQNVTLSCEQNLNHDAMYWYRQDPGQGLRLIYYSQIVNDFQKGDIAEGYSVSREKKESFPLTVTSAQKNPTAFYLCASSTGWDEKLFFGSGTQLSVL.

A single count supports this clone. This chain joins TRBV7-2 and TRBJ2-1; TRBD2 aligns across 8 bases. CDR1 is SGHTA and CDR2 is FQGNSA in the germline V gene. This CDR3 has 17 amino acids. V was clipped by 3 bases and J by 0 bases; unmatched bases: 7. The CDR3 DNA sequence: TGTGCCAGCAGCTTGCGTGGCGGGGGGAACTCCTACAATGAGCAGTTCTTC. This gives the protein CASSLRGGGNSYNEQFF.

V is TRBV19 and J is TRBJ2-1; TRBD2 matches 8 bases. The CDR3 extends over 15 amino acids. Germline V CDR1 and CDR2: LNHDA, SQIVND (reference sequence). V lost 5 bases to trimming and J lost 8 bases; unmatched junction nucleotides: 11. CDR3 DNA sequence: TGTGCCAGTAGTCCGACGGGGGGGGCCAGGCATGAGCAGTTCTTC. It is translated as CASSPTGGARHEQFF.

This clone has only a few counts. The chain couples TRBV11-3 to TRBJ1-1; 12 positions agree with TRBD1. The germline CDR1 and CDR2 sequences are SGHNT and YENEEA. This CDR3 has 16 residues. V dropped 5 bases and J dropped 5; count of bases not matched to a gene: 9. CDR3 in DNA: TGTGCCAGCAGCAACCGGGACAGGGGGCTAGGAACTGAAGCTTTCTTT. Translated, it gives CASSNRDRGLGTEAFF. The complete variable domain, with remaining parts taken from reference TRBV11-3 and TRBJ1-1, reads EAGVVQSPRYKIIEKKQPVAFWCNPISGHNTLYWYLQNLGQGPELLIRYENEEAVDDSQLPKDRFSAERLKGVDSTLKIQPAELGDSAVYLCASSNRDRGLGTEAFFGQGTRLTVV.

The table lists this clone with a count of one. This chain joins TRBV7-9 and TRBJ1-4, with D possibly TRBD1 on 5 matching bases. Per germline, CDR1 SEHNR and CDR2 FQNEAQ (reference sequence). The V and J ends lost 5 bases and 3 bases respectively, with 13 bases between them. The CDR3 is 15 residues long. The CDR3 reads CASSGDGAANEKLFF. The DNA for the CDR3 is TGTGCCAGCAGCGGCGATGGGGCGGCTAATGAAAAACTGTTTTTT.

This chain links TRBV5-4 with TRBJ2-3; 7 bases are shared with TRBD2. The CDR3 is 13 residues long. The germline gives CDR1 SGHNT, CDR2 YYREEE (reference sequence). Trimming at V came to 0 bases and at J to 6 bases, leaving 1 base not matched to a gene. The CDR3 sequence is CASSLAGGDTQYF. For the CDR3, the DNA is TGTGCCAGCAGCTTGGCCGGGGGGGATACGCAGTATTTT. Looking up the rest from reference TRBV5-4 and TRBJ2-3 gives the full variable domain: ETGVTQSPTHLIKTRGQQVTLRCSSQSGHNTVSWYQQALGQGPQFIFQYYREEENGRGNFPPRFSGLQFPNYSSELNVNALELDDSALYLCASSLAGGDTQYFGPGTRLTVL.